Each of the 32 T cell receptor beta chains below was sequenced from the same sample in a study of cytomegalovirus exposure and HLA in healthy donors. The PCR made use of 60 Vbeta and 13 Jbeta primers. Sequencing used immunoSEQ multiplex PCR; TCRdb keeps in-frame clones, though not all of them. The sample has about 140,000 clones; over 70% are singletons. The specimen was PBMCs. The origin of the receptors is a woman between 40 and 55 years old in good health and CMV-seronegative.

Concerning this clone: One end of the junction does not line up with germline, which may come from a read error. The chain joins TRBV7-9 to TRBJ2-5, with D possibly TRBD2 on 5 matching bases. CDR1 is SEHNR and CDR2 is FQNEAQ in the germline V gene (reference sequence). This CDR3 spans 12 amino acids. The CDR3 region has the DNA TGTTCCAGCGGACGGGGACAAGAGACCCAGTACTTC. Its protein product is CSSGRGQETQYF. Based on the CDR3 plus reference TRBV7-9 and TRBJ2-5, the full variable domain is DTGVSQNPRHKITKRGQNVTFRCDPISEHNRLYWYRQTLGQGPEFLTYFQNEAQLEKSRLLSDRFSAERPKGSFSTLEIQRTEQGDSAMYLCSSGRGQETQYFGPGTRLLVL.

This clone has only one observation. The chain uses TRBV5-6 and TRBJ1-2, with unresolved D. V dropped 4 bases and J dropped 3 bases, with 7 bases sitting between them. The germline V gene has CDR1 SGHDT and CDR2 YYEEEE. The CDR3 extends over 12 amino acids. For the CDR3, the DNA is TGTGCCAGCAGCCCCGGGGACTATGGCTACACCTTC. It yields the protein CASSPGDYGYTF.

The genes are TRBV28 and TRBJ2-5, with TRBD2 matching 9 bases. Gene TRBJ2-7 matches the end of the DNA better, so the J call may be wrong. In germline, CDR1 is MDHEN, CDR2 SYDVKM. This CDR3 comprises 14 residues. As DNA, the CDR3 is TGTGCCAGCTCTCAAATGAGCGGGAGGTACGAGCAGTACTTC. Residues: CASSQMSGRYEQYF.

This clone was seen a handful of times. The CDR3 DNA is TGCGCCAGCAGCTCAGGAACCGGGACAGGGGATCAACTGTTTTTT. Encoded protein: CASSSGTGTGDQLFF. V and J are TRBV5-1 and TRBJ1-4; 10 bases are a match to TRBD1. V trimming: 3 bases; J trimming: 12 bases; junction bases outside the gene matches: 11. The CDR3 consists of 15 residues. CDR1 SGHRS and CDR2 YFSETQ come from the germline V gene.

The J gene is TRBJ1-4, the V gene TRBV11-2, with TRBD1 matching 10 bases. The trim removed 7 bases at V and 6 bases at J, leaving 11 bases unmatched. There are 16 residues in the CDR3. The germline CDR1 and CDR2 sequences are SGHAT and FQNNGV. For the CDR3, the DNA is TGTGCCAGCAACCCGGGACAGGGGTTGGTTTATGAAAAACTGTTTTTT. Amino acid sequence: CASNPGQGLVYEKLFF.

The genes are TRBV7-9 and TRBJ1-2; 9 bases are a match to TRBD1. Germline CDR1 reads SEHNR; CDR2 reads FQNEAQ (reference sequence). Trimming at V came to 5 bases and at J to 6 bases, leaving 4 bases not matched to a gene. The CDR3 extends over 13 amino acids. The CDR3 sequence: CASSPTGGNGYTF. DNA for the CDR3: TGTGCCAGCAGCCCGACAGGGGGGAATGGCTACACCTTC.

The gene calls are TRBV6-5 and TRBJ1-2; D unclear. V lost 0 bases to trimming and J lost 4 bases, with 9 bases between them. The CDR3 is 14 amino acids. CDR1 MNHEY and CDR2 SVGAGI come from the germline V gene. The CDR3 bases are TGTGCCAGCAGTTACTCCGAGGGTGTCTATGGCTACACCTTC. Its protein product is CASSYSEGVYGYTF.

This clone was counted a few times. This chain connects TRBV27 to TRBJ2-7, with D perhaps TRBD2 (6 bases). V dropped 3 bases and J dropped 2 bases, with 11 bases sitting between them. CDR3 size: 14 residues. The germline V gene encodes CDR1 MNHEY and CDR2 SMNVEV (reference sequence). CDR3 DNA: TGTGCCAGCAGTTTCGCAGGGAGGACCTACGAGCAGTACTTC. Translation: CASSFAGRTYEQYF.

The V and J genes are TRBV7-6 and TRBJ2-1; D is unresolved. Germline-derived CDR1 and CDR2 are SGHVS and FNYEAQ. CDR3 length: 13 amino acids. V was pared by 1 base and J by 13 bases, with 14 bases between. CDR3 DNA: TGTGCCAGCAGCTTAGTTGGGCTTAACGGACAGTTCTTC. Protein product: CASSLVGLNGQFF.

Only a few counts were recorded for this clone. The V call is TRBV28, the J call TRBJ1-1, with TRBD1 identical over 10 bases. Germline V gives CDR1 MDHEN, CDR2 SYDVKM. J was trimmed by 5 bases and V by 4 bases; bases with no gene match: 13. There are 17 residues in the CDR3. CDR3 amino acids: CASSSWGQGTGRTEAFF. Here the CDR3 DNA reads TGTGCCAGCAGTTCCTGGGGACAGGGGACGGGTAGGACTGAAGCTTTCTTT.

This chain uses TRBV5-1 with TRBJ2-5; no definite D call. Germline assignment: CDR1 SGHRS and CDR2 YFSETQ. There are 14 residues in the CDR3. V lost 9 bases to trimming and J lost 5 bases, with 20 bases between them. Here the CDR3 DNA reads TGCGCCACTTCGGGTACGGGTCAGTGGGAGACCCAGTACTTC. It yields the protein CATSGTGQWETQYF.

The chain carries TRBV20-1 and TRBJ2-1; possible D gene TRBD1, 5 bases. Germline V gene lookup returns CDR1 DFQATT and CDR2 SNEGSKA (reference sequence). The V end lost 6 bases, the J end lost 11 bases, and 14 bases lay between the germline ends. This CDR3 comprises 11 residues. CDR3 sequence: CSAMMTVQQFF. The CDR3 DNA is TGCAGTGCGATGATGACAGTTCAGCAGTTCTTC.

The V and J genes are TRBV11-2 and TRBJ1-2; 10 bases map to TRBD1. The CDR3 consists of 17 residues. V gave up 1 base and J gave up 4 bases; unmatched junction bases: 9. CDR1 and CDR2 (germline): SGHAT, FQNNGV. The CDR3 DNA is TGTGCCAGCAGCTTAGGAGGGGAGTGGACAGGGGGCTATGGCTACACCTTC. This translates into CASSLGGEWTGGYGYTF.

There are a few counts of this clone. The V and J genes are TRBV5-4 and TRBJ2-7, with 9 bases matching TRBD1. Germline CDR1 SGHNT, CDR2 YYREEE (reference sequence). The CDR3 contains 15 residues. J was trimmed by 6 bases and V by 6 bases; bases with no gene match: 13. The CDR3 DNA follows: TGTGCCAGCACGCTTTTTGCGGACAGGGGCGGCGAGCAGTACTTC. Residues: CASTLFADRGGEQYF. The full variable domain, rest sourced from reference TRBV5-4 and TRBJ2-7, is ETGVTQSPTHLIKTRGQQVTLRCSSQSGHNTVSWYQQALGQGPQFIFQYYREEENGRGNFPPRFSGLQFPNYSSELNVNALELDDSALYLCASTLFADRGGEQYFGPGTRLTVT.

On this clone: At one boundary the junction diverges from the germline segment, which might be a read error. The chain employs TRBV7-9 and TRBJ2-1; 16 nucleotides agree with TRBD2. Germline CDR1 reads SEHNR; CDR2 reads FQNEAQ (reference sequence). The CDR3 contains 19 residues. This CDR3 reads CSSSSRGGTSGRGNNEQFF. The CDR3 bases are TGTTCCAGCAGCTCTAGAGGTGGGACTAGCGGGAGGGGGAACAATGAGCAGTTCTTC. The variable domain in full, completed from reference TRBV7-9 and TRBJ2-1, reads DTGVSQNPRHKITKRGQNVTFRCDPISEHNRLYWYRQTLGQGPEFLTYFQNEAQLEKSRLLSDRFSAERPKGSFSTLEIQRTEQGDSAMYLCSSSSRGGTSGRGNNEQFFGPGTRLTVL.

V usage is TRBV27 and J usage is TRBJ2-1; 8 nucleotides align to TRBD2. The CDR3 runs 15 residues. The germline CDR1 and CDR2 sequences are MNHEY and SMNVEV (reference sequence). Unmatched junction bases numbered 9, after V lost 4 bases and J lost 7 bases. The CDR3 nucleotides read TGTGCCAGCAGTTATGCAGCGGGAGAGCAGAATGAGCAGTTCTTC. Translation gives CASSYAAGEQNEQFF.

The rearrangement uses TRBV18 and TRBJ2-7; D might be TRBD1 (6 bases). The CDR3 is 14 amino acids. Germline loops: CDR1 KGHSH, CDR2 LQKENI. V dropped 3 bases and J dropped 5 bases, with 14 bases sitting between them. CDR3 in amino acids: CASSPFQGRDEQYF. For the CDR3, the DNA is TGTGCCAGCTCACCCTTCCAGGGGAGAGACGAGCAGTACTTC.

The chain combines TRBV5-1 with TRBJ1-6; 8 bases match TRBD1. CDR3 length: 16 amino acids. Germline V gene sequence: CDR1 SGHRS, CDR2 YFSETQ. V shed 0 bases, J shed 9 bases, and the junction held 8 bases outside the gene matches. The CDR3 DNA reads TGCGCCAGCAGCTTGGTCCCAGGGGGCGCGACTTCACCCCTCCACTTT. Its protein is CASSLVPGGATSPLHF. Together with reference TRBV5-1 and TRBJ1-6, the CDR3 gives the full variable domain: KAGVTQTPRYLIKTRGQQVTLSCSPISGHRSVSWYQQTPGQGLQFLFEYFSETQRNKGNFPGRFSGRQFSNSRSEMNVSTLELGDSALYLCASSLVPGGATSPLHFGNGTRLTVT.

The chain combines TRBV28 with TRBJ1-2; possible D gene TRBD1, 6 bases. Between the trimmed V and J ends, which lost 8 bases and 4 bases, there was a span of 14 bases. The germline CDR1 and CDR2 sequences are MDHEN and SYDVKM. The CDR3 totals 13 residues. The chain's CDR3 is CASRTGTTYGYTF. In DNA form, the CDR3 reads TGTGCCAGCCGAACTGGGACAACCTATGGCTACACCTTC.

In regard to this clone: Germline and junction disagree at one end, which may indicate a read error. The chain has TRBV7-9 and TRBJ2-7; TRBD1 agrees at 8 bases. Per the germline V gene, CDR1 is SEHNR and CDR2 is FQNEAQ (reference sequence). The CDR3 loop spans 15 amino acids. CDR3 amino acids: CSSSLRQGPSYEQYF. CDR3 DNA sequence: TGTTCCAGCAGCTTAAGACAGGGGCCTTCCTACGAGCAGTACTTC.

The gene calls are TRBV6-1 and TRBJ1-4; D not certain. CDR3 length equals 13 residues. V was pared by 7 bases and J by 0 bases, with 6 bases between. Germline CDR1 reads MNHNS; CDR2 reads SASEGT. The CDR3 nucleotides read TGTGCCAGCACGAGGGCAACTAATGAAAAACTGTTTTTT. It translates to CASTRATNEKLFF.

V usage is TRBV2 and J usage is TRBJ1-4; D remains ambiguous. Germline values: CDR1 SNHLY, CDR2 FYNNEI. V lost 7 bases to trimming and J lost 6 bases, with 12 bases between them. This CDR3 has 13 amino acids. CDR3 in DNA: TGTGCCAGCAAGTGGAGGGTAGATGAAAAACTGTTTTTT. This translates into CASKWRVDEKLFF.

The V gene is TRBV5-1, the J gene TRBJ1-4, with D perhaps matching TRBD1 (6 bases). With 3 bases removed from V and 8 bases from J, the gap between germline ends came to 26 bases. Per the germline V gene, CDR1 is SGHRS and CDR2 is YFSETQ. The CDR3 consists of 18 residues. CDR3 bases: TGCGCCAGCAGCTCCGCTACCTCGACGACAGGCTGGGGGGAAAAACTGTTTTTT. This encodes CASSSATSTTGWGEKLFF.

The genes are TRBV5-1 and TRBJ2-2; 8 bases agree with TRBD1. With V trimmed by 2 bases and J by 2 bases, 2 bases remained unmatched. Germline assignment: CDR1 SGHRS and CDR2 YFSETQ. This CDR3 has 15 amino acids. CDR3 sequence: CASSFGQGNTGELFF. In nucleotides, the CDR3 is TGCGCCAGCAGCTTCGGACAGGGTAACACCGGGGAGCTGTTTTTT.

V usage is TRBV11-2 and J usage is TRBJ2-3; TRBD2 matches 7 bases. Losses at the gene ends were 4 bases for V and 4 bases for J; bases not matched to a gene: 8. The CDR3 is 15 residues long. Germline CDR1 reads SGHAT; CDR2 reads FQNNGV. As DNA, the CDR3 is TGTGCCAGCAGCTCGATCGGGACTATTTCAGATACGCAGTATTTT. This translates into CASSSIGTISDTQYF.

The chain has TRBV10-3 and TRBJ1-5; no clear D gene. Germline CDR1 is ENHRY and CDR2 is SYGVKD. V was shortened by 3 bases and J by 4 bases, with 7 bases between the two germline ends. The CDR3 runs 13 residues. Written as DNA, the CDR3 is TGTGCCATCAGTGAAAATCGGAATCAGCCCCAGCATTTT. It specifies CAISENRNQPQHF.

The CDR3: CASRGQGRVEYF. For the CDR3, the DNA is TGTGCCAGCAGAGGACAGGGCAGGGTGGAGTATTTT. The rearrangement links TRBV2 to TRBJ2-3; TRBD1 aligns across 8 bases. Germline V gives CDR1 SNHLY, CDR2 FYNNEI. With V trimmed by 6 bases and J by 13 bases, 9 bases remained unmatched. This CDR3 contains 12 residues.

V usage is TRBV6-5 and J usage is TRBJ2-7; 10 bases align to TRBD2. Per the germline V gene, CDR1 is MNHEY and CDR2 is SVGAGI. The CDR3 spans 15 residues. The trim removed 0 bases at V and 3 bases at J, leaving 2 bases unmatched. This CDR3 is CASSYSLAGDYEQYF. The CDR3 region has the DNA TGTGCCAGCAGTTACTCCCTAGCGGGGGACTACGAGCAGTACTTC.

This chain joins TRBV18 and TRBJ1-2; D may be TRBD1 (5 bases). This CDR3 is built from 12 residues. V was shortened by 3 bases and J by 6 bases, with 8 bases between the two germline ends. Per the germline V gene, CDR1 is KGHSH and CDR2 is LQKENI. The CDR3 reads CASSPSRDGYTF. The CDR3 DNA reads as TGTGCCAGCTCACCCTCCAGGGATGGCTACACCTTC.

V gene TRBV7-2 combines with J gene TRBJ1-2; 8 bases match TRBD1. With 4 bases clipped from V and 3 bases from J, the junction kept 4 bases outside the gene matches. Per the germline V gene, CDR1 is SGHTA and CDR2 is FQGNSA. The CDR3 is made up of 14 amino acids. The CDR3 DNA is TGTGCCAGCAGCTCCCGACAGGGGCACTATGGCTACACCTTC. Translated, it gives CASSSRQGHYGYTF.

This clone was seen a few times. J is TRBJ2-7 and V is TRBV27; weak D call: TRBD2 (6 bases). Per germline, CDR1 MNHEY and CDR2 SMNVEV (reference sequence). The V end was cut by 3 bases, the J end by 4 bases, with 13 bases between. The CDR3 sequence is 14 residues long. CDR3 residues: CASSFGGEWYEQYF. The CDR3 coding sequence is TGTGCCAGCAGTTTTGGAGGGGAGTGGTACGAGCAGTACTTC.

CDR3 sequence reads: CASSQTGADYEQYF. In nucleotides, the CDR3 is TGTGCCAGCAGCCAAACGGGAGCCGATTACGAGCAGTACTTC. The V and J genes are TRBV4-2 and TRBJ2-5; tentatively, D is TRBD2 (6 bases). Near its end, the DNA agrees better with TRBJ2-7, so the J call may be wrong. The CDR3 runs to 14 residues. Germline V gene sequence: CDR1 LGHNA, CDR2 YNFKEQ.